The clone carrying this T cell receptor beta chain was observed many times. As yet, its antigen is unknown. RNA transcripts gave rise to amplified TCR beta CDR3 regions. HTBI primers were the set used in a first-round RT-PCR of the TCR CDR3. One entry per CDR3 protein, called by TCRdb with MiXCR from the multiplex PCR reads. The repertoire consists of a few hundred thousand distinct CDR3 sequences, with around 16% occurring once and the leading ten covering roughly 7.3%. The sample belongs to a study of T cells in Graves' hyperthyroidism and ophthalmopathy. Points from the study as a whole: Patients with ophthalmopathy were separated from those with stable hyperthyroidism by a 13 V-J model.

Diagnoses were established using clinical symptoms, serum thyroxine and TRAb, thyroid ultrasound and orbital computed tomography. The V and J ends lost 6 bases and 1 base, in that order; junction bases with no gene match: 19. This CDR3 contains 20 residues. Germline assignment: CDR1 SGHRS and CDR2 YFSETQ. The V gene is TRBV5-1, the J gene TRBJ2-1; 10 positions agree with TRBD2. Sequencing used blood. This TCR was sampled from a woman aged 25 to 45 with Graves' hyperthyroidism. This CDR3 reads CASNPNIAGGVGNSYNEQFF. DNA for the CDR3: TGCGCCAGCAACCCGAATATAGCGGGAGGAGTGGGGAATTCCTACAATGAGCAGTTCTTC.